These T cell receptor beta chains were read from a single sample in a study of T cell changes during pregnancy in multiple sclerosis. Generated by immunoSEQ multiplex PCR, the TCRdb table keeps only in-frame clones and is missing some. The table lists around 75,000 clones, more than 85% of them singletons. Source: CD4+ T cells from peripheral blood mononuclear cells, taken in the third trimester of pregnancy. Source of these receptors: a female donor in good health, enrolled as a control in a pregnancy study. Each CDR3 is given without its conserved first and last residue.

V gene: TRBV6-5
CDR3 protein: ASSYAGEQY

V gene: TRBV5-6
CDR3 protein: ASSLMGREDEQF

V gene: TRBV18
CDR3 protein: ASSLGQGGENTEAF

V gene: TRBV6-5
CDR3 protein: ASSYSRDLNYGYT

V gene: TRBV30
CDR3 protein: AWTGGSPLH

V gene: TRBV30
CDR3 protein: AWSVGSFSTEAF

V gene: TRBV6-6
CDR3 protein: ASRLTGVNGYT

V gene: TRBV4-1
CDR3 protein: ASSQDRTGESDTQY

V gene: TRBV6-5
CDR3 protein: ASSYGQTRTNEKLF

V gene: TRBV14
CDR3 protein: ASSLLPRDTRREGQETQY

V gene: TRBV6-5
CDR3 protein: ASSYSARANYGYT